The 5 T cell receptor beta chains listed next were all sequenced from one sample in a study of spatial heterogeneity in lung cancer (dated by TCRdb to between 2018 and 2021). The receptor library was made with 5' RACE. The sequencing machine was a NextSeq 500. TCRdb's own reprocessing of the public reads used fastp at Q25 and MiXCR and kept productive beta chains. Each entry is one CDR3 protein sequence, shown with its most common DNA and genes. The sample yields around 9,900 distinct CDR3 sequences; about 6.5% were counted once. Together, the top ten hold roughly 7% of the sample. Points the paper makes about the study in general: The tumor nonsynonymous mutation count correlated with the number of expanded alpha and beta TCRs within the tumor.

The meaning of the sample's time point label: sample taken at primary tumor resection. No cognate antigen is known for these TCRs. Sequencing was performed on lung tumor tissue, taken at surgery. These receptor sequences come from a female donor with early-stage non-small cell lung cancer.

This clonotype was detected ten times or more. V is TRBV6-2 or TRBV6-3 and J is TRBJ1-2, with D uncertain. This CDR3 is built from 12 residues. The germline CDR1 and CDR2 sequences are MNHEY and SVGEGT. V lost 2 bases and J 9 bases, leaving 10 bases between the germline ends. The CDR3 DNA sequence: TGTGCCAGCAGTTACGAAACAAGGAGCTACACCTTC. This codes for CASSYETRSYTF.

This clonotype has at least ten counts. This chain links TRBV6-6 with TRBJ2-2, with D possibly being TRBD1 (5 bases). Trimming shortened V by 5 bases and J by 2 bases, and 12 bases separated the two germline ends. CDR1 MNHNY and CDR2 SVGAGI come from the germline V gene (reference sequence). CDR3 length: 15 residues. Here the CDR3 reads CASSTQGINTGELFF. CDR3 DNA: TGTGCCAGCAGTACCCAGGGTATTAACACCGGGGAGCTGTTTTTT.

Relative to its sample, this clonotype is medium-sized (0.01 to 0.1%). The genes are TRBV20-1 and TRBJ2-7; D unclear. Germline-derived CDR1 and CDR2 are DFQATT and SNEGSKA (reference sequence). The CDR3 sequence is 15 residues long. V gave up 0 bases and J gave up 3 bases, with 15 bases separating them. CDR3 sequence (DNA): TGCAGTGCTAGAGATTCTCTATCTGTAGTCTACGAGCAGTACGTC. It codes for CSARDSLSVVYEQYV.

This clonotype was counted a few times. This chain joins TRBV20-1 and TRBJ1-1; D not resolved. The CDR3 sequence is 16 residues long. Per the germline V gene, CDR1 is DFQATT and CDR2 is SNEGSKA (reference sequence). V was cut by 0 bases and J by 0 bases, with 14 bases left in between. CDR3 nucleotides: TGCAGTGCTAGAGATTACTCCGGGAACGTGAACACTGAAGCTTTCTTT. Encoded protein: CSARDYSGNVNTEAFF.

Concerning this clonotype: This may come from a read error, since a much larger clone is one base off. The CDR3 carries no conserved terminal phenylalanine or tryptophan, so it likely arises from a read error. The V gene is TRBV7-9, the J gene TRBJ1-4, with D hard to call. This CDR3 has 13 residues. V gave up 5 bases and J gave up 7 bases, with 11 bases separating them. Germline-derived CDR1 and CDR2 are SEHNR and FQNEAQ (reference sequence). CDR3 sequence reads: CASSEGGSEKLFS. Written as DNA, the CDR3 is TGTGCCAGCAGCGAGGGAGGAAGTGAAAAACTGTTTTCT.